This T cell receptor beta chain is from a study of lymphopenia after photon versus proton radiotherapy. Using immunoSEQ multiplex PCR, the repertoire was profiled, and TCRdb retains in-frame clones only, with some absent. Counted here are 50,000 or so clones, 80% to 95% occurring once; the ten biggest clones make up roughly 17%. Overall study findings and caveats: Under photons, naive T cells and diversity fell while effector/memory populations rose.

In its sample, this clone was seen once. Its antigen remains unknown. V lost 4 bases and J 5 bases, leaving 18 bases between the germline ends. Germline V lookup: CDR1 SGHRS, CDR2 YFSETQ. The CDR3 is 16 amino acids. The sequence came from a woman in her thirties or forties with cholangiocarcinoma. Sequenced here: peripheral blood, sampled from a patient treated with photon-based radiotherapy. The chain recombines TRBV5-1 with TRBJ2-2, with D possibly matching TRBD1 (6 bases). The chain's CDR3 is CASSLTTGWVTGELFF. CDR3 nucleotide sequence: TGCGCCAGCAGCCTTACTACAGGGTGGGTGACCGGGGAGCTGTTTTTT.